One and the same sample provided the 6 T cell receptor beta chains below, sequenced in a study of blood T cell repertoires in COVID-19. Sequencing used immunoSEQ multiplex PCR; TCRdb keeps in-frame clones, though not all of them. The repertoire holds tens of thousands of clones, with 75% to 95% as singletons. The source material was peripheral blood. The receptors were sampled from a woman in her forties or fifties in a cohort sampled during active COVID-19.

The chain is built from TRBV18 and TRBJ2-5; weak D call: TRBD1 (6 bases). The CDR3 is 16 residues long. CDR1 KGHSH and CDR2 LQKENI come from the germline V gene. Deletions cut 0 bases from V and 1 base from J, with 12 bases between. The CDR3 region is CASSPPRQELQETQYF. Written as DNA, the CDR3 is TGTGCCAGCTCACCACCCAGACAGGAGCTCCAAGAGACCCAGTACTTC.

V and J are TRBV5-4 and TRBJ1-1; possibly TRBD1 for D (5 bases). V was shortened by 5 bases and J by 8 bases, with 16 bases between the two germline ends. Germline lookup yields CDR1 SGHNT and CDR2 YYREEE (reference sequence). The CDR3 is 13 amino acids. The CDR3 coding sequence is TGTGCCAGCAGGATGGGCTCGGGGGAAGAAGCTTTCTTT. It is translated as CASRMGSGEEAFF.

The chain's CDR3 is CASSAGTRNTGELFF. The CDR3, as DNA: TGCGCCAGCAGCGCCGGGACTAGAAACACCGGGGAGCTGTTTTTT. This rearrangement joins TRBV5-1 to TRBJ2-2; the match to TRBD2 covers 8 bases. With V trimmed by 4 bases and J by 2 bases, 4 bases remained unmatched. The CDR3 has 15 residues. CDR1 is SGHRS, CDR2 YFSETQ, per germline.

The rearrangement joins TRBV6-5 to TRBJ2-2, with 8 bases aligning to TRBD2. Trimming cost V 6 bases and J 5 bases; bases outside gene matches: 8. This CDR3 spans 15 amino acids. CDR1 and CDR2 (germline): MNHEY, SVGAGI. CDR3 DNA sequence: TGTGCCAGCAGCTACGGGACTAGAGATACCGGGGAGCTGTTTTTT. Translated: CASSYGTRDTGELFF.

The V gene is TRBV18, the J gene TRBJ1-5; TRBD1 matches 7 bases. The germline V gene has CDR1 KGHSH and CDR2 LQKENI. V shed 3 bases and J 4 bases; nucleotides not matched to a gene: 9. The CDR3 contains 16 residues. CDR3 sequence: CASSPAAGTVNQPQHF. CDR3 sequence (DNA): TGTGCCAGCTCACCCGCCGCGGGGACAGTGAATCAGCCCCAGCATTTT.

The chain carries TRBV7-3 and TRBJ2-1, with 8 bases lining up with TRBD1. CDR1 is SGHTA, CDR2 FQGTGA, per germline. The ends lost 5 bases at V and 2 bases at J; junction bases unmatched: 5. CDR3 length equals 15 residues. CDR3 in DNA: TGTGCCAGCAGCCTCGACAGGGGAACCTACAATGAGCAGTTCTTC. Its protein product is CASSLDRGTYNEQFF.